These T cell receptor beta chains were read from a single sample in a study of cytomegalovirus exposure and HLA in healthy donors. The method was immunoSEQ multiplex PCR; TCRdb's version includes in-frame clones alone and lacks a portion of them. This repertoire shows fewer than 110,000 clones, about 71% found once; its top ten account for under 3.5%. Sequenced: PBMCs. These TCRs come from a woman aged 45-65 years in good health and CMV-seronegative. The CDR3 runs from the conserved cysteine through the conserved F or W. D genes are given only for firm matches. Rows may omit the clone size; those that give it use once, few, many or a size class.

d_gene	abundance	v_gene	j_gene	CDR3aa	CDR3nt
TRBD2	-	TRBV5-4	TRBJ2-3	CASSTRGGRADTQYF	TGTGCCAGCAGCACGCGGGGGGGCAGGGCAGATACGCAGTATTTT
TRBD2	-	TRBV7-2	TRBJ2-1	CASSLAPSGVYNEQFF	TGTGCCAGCAGCTTGGCCCCTAGCGGAGTTTACAATGAGCAGTTCTTC
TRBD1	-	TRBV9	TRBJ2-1	CASSVGQGSYNEQFF	TGTGCCAGCAGCGTGGGACAGGGGTCCTACAATGAGCAGTTCTTC
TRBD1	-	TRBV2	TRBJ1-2	CASRDRVLYGYTF	TGTGCCAGCAGGGACAGGGTTCTTTATGGCTACACCTTC
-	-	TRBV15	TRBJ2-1	CATSRGGSGRGSYNEQFF	TGTGCCACCAGCAGAGGGGGATCAGGGAGGGGGTCCTACAATGAGCAGTTCTTC
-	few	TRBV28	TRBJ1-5	CASSALFAYSNQPQHF	TGTGCCAGCAGTGCCCTCTTCGCGTATAGCAATCAGCCCCAGCATTTT
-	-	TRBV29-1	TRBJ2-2	CSVERQPGELFF	TGCAGCGTTGAGAGACAGCCCGGGGAGCTGTTTTTT
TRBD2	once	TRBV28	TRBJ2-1	CASRAGGTYNEQFF	TGTGCCAGCCGAGCGGGAGGGACCTACAATGAGCAGTTCTTC
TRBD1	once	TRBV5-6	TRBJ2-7	CASSSSGTGHSYEQYF	TGTGCCAGCAGCTCGTCCGGGACAGGCCACTCCTACGAGCAGTACTTC
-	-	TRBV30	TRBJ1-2	CAWSGTTDNGYTF	TGTGCCTGGAGTGGAACGACAGATAATGGCTACACCTTC